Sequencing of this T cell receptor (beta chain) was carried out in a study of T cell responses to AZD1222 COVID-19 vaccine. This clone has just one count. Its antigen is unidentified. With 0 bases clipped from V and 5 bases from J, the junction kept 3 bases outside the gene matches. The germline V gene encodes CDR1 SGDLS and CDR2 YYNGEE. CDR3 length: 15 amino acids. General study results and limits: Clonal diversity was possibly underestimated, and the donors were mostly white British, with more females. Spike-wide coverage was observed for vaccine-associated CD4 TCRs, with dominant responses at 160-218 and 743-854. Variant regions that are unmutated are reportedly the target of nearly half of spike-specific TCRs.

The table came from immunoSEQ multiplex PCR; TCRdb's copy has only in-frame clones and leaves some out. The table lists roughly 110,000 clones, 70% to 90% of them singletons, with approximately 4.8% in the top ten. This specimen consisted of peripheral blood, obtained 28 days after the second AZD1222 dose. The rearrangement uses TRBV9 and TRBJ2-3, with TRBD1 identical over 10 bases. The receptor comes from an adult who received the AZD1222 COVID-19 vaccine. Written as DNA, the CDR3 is TGTGCCAGCAGCGTAGAAGGACAGGGGGGAGATACGCAGTATTTT. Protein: CASSVEGQGGDTQYF.